Listed here is a single T cell receptor beta chain. The data were taken from a study of blood T cell repertoires in COVID-19. Looked up from germline, CDR1 is MNHEY and CDR2 is SVGAGI. V dropped 6 bases and J dropped 2 bases, with 13 bases sitting between them. This CDR3 is built from 14 residues. The data were produced by immunoSEQ multiplex PCR, yet TCRdb's version contains in-frame clones alone and is incomplete. The data contain roughly 250,000 clones, around 89% of them seen just once; the ten biggest clones take up 0.99%. Sequenced input: peripheral blood. This clonotype originated in a woman aged 40 to 55 who had recovered from COVID-19. The chain carries TRBV6-5 and TRBJ2-5; weak D call: TRBD1 (5 bases). The CDR3 protein is CASSHDRPQETQYF. The CDR3 bases are TGTGCCAGCAGCCACGACAGACCACAAGAGACCCAGTACTTC.